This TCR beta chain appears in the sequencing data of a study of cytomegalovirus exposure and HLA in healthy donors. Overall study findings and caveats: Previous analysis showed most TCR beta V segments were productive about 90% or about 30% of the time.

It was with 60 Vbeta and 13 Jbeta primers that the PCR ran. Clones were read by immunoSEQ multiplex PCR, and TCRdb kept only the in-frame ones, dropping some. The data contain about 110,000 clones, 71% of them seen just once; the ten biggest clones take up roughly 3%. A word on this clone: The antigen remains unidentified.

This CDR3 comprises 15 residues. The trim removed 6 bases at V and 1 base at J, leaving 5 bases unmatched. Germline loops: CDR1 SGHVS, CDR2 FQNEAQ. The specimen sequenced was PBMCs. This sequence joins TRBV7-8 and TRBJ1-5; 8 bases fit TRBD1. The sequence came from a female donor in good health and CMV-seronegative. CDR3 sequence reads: CASRPDRGSNQPQHF. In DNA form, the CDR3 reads TGTGCCAGCAGACCCGACAGGGGAAGCAATCAGCCCCAGCATTTT.